One and the same sample provided the 5 T cell receptor beta chains below, sequenced in a study of beta chain features in type 1 diabetes. The isolated RNA, all of it, was reverse transcribed, so expressed TCRB transcripts were what got sequenced. Clones were read by immunoSEQ multiplex PCR, and TCRdb kept only the in-frame ones, dropping some. The sample has more than 300,000 clones; more than 12% are singletons. The sequenced material came from naive CD4+ T cells from blood. These receptors were obtained from a woman aged 18-30 years in good health.

The chain carries TRBV7-9 and TRBJ2-5; 9 bases map to TRBD1. The CDR3 runs 17 residues. Germline V lookup: CDR1 SEHNR, CDR2 FQNEAQ (reference sequence). V shed 4 bases and J 4 bases; nucleotides not matched to a gene: 13. CDR3: CASSSPQRDRASETQYF. Here the CDR3 DNA reads TGTGCCAGCAGCTCCCCCCAGCGGGACAGGGCGTCAGAGACCCAGTACTTC.

This clone was picked up a small number of times. This chain's CDR3 is CASSTTLLASAYEQYF. CDR3 DNA sequence: TGTGCCAGCAGCACAACGCTACTAGCGTCAGCCTACGAGCAGTACTTC. The gene calls are TRBV4-2 and TRBJ2-7; 7 nucleotides match TRBD2. Losses at the gene ends were 5 bases for V and 2 bases for J; bases not matched to a gene: 12. Germline V gives CDR1 LGHNA, CDR2 YNFKEQ. The CDR3 is 16 amino acids.

This clone was detected only a few times. The chain couples TRBV7-9 to TRBJ2-7; 9 bases match TRBD1. The CDR3 length is 16 residues. V lost 5 bases to trimming and J lost 5 bases; unmatched junction nucleotides: 13. Germline CDR1 and CDR2: SEHNR and FQNEAQ (reference sequence). For the CDR3, the DNA is TGTGCCAGCAGCCACTGGACAGGGGAGGTTTATGACGAGCAGTACTTC. It encodes CASSHWTGEVYDEQYF.

This clone has only a few counts. The rearrangement uses TRBV30 and TRBJ2-3; 10 bases are a match to TRBD2. J lost 8 bases, V lost 2 bases, and 7 bases had no gene match. The CDR3 covers 14 residues. Germline CDR1 is GTSNPN and CDR2 is SVGIG (reference sequence). CDR3 sequence: CAWSPSGSFATQYF. CDR3 nucleotide sequence: TGTGCCTGGAGTCCTAGCGGGAGCTTTGCTACGCAGTATTTT.

The chain carries TRBV6-6 and TRBJ1-1; D call uncertain. CDR1 is MNHNY, CDR2 SVGAGI, per germline (reference sequence). The CDR3 runs 14 residues. V was shortened by 0 bases and J by 4 bases, with 9 bases between the two germline ends. In nucleotides, the CDR3 is TGTGCCAGCAGTTACTCCGGGGTTGGCACTGAAGCTTTCTTT. It is translated as CASSYSGVGTEAFF.